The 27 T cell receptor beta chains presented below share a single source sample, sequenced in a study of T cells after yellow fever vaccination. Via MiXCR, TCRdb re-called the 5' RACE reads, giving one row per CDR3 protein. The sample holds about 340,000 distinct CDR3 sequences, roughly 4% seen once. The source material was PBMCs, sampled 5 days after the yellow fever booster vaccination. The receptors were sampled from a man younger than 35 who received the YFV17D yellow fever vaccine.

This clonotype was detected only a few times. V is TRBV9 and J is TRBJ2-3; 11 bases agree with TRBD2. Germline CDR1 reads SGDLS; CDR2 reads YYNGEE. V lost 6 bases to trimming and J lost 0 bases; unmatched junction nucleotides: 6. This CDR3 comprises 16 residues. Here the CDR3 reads CASNPSGGPSTDTQYF. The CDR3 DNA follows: TGTGCCAGCAACCCTAGCGGGGGGCCTAGCACAGATACGCAGTATTTT. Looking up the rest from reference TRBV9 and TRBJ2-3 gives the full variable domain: DSGVTQTPKHLITATGQRVTLRCSPRSGDLSVYWYQQSLDQGLQFLIQYYNGEERAKGNILERFSAQQFPDLHSELNLSSLELGDSALYFCASNPSGGPSTDTQYFGPGTRLTVL.

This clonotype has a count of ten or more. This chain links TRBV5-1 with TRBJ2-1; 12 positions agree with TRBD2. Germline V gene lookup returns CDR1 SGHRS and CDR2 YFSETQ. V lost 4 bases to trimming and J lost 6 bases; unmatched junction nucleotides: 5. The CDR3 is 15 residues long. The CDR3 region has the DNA TGCGCCAGCAGCCGTACTAGCGGGGGGATCAATGAGCAGTTCTTC. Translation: CASSRTSGGINEQFF.

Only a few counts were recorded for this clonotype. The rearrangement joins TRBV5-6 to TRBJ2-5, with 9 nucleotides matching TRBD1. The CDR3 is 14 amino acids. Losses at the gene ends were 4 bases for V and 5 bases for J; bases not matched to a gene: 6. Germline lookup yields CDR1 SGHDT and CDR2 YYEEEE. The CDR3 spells CASSGIQGAETQYF. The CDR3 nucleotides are TGTGCCAGCAGCGGAATACAGGGGGCTGAGACCCAGTACTTC.

Here the CDR3 DNA reads TGTGCCAGCAGCGCCGGGACTAGCGGGGCAACCTACGAGCAGTACTTC. Protein sequence: CASSAGTSGATYEQYF. The chain is built from TRBV5-6 and TRBJ2-7; 13 bases are shared with TRBD2. The CDR3 runs 16 residues. Germline V gene data show CDR1 as SGHDT and CDR2 as YYEEEE. With V trimmed by 4 bases and J by 2 bases, 6 bases remained unmatched.

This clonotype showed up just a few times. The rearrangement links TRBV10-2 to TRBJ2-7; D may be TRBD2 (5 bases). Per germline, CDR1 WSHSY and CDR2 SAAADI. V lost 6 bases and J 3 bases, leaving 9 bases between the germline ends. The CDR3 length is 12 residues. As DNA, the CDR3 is TGCGCCAGCAGAGGACTCATCTACGAGCAGTACTTC. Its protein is CASRGLIYEQYF.

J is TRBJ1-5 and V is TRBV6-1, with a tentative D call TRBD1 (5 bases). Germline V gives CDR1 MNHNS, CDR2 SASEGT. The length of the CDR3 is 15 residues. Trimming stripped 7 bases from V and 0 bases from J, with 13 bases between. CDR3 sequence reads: CASITRQHSNQPQHF. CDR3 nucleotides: TGTGCCAGCATAACCCGACAGCATAGCAATCAGCCCCAGCATTTT.

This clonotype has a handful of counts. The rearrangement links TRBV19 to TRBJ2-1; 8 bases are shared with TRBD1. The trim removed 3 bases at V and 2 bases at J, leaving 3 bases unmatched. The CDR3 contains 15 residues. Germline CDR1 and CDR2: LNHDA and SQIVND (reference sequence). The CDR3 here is CASSMTGEPYNEQFF. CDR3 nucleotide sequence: TGTGCCAGTAGTATGACAGGGGAGCCCTACAATGAGCAGTTCTTC.

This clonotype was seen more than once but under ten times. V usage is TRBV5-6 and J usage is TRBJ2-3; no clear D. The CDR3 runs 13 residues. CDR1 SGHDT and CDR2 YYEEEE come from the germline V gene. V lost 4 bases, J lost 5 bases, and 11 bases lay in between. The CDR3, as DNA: TGTGCCAGCAGCCGGAAGAGTGTAGATACGCAGTATTTT. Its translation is CASSRKSVDTQYF.

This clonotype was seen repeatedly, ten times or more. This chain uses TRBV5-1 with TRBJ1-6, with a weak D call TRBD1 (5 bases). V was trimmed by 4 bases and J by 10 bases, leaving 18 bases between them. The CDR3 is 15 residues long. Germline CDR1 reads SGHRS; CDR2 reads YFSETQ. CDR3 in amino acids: CASSSGADSFSPLHF. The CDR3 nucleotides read TGCGCCAGCAGCAGCGGGGCAGACTCTTTCTCACCCCTCCACTTT.

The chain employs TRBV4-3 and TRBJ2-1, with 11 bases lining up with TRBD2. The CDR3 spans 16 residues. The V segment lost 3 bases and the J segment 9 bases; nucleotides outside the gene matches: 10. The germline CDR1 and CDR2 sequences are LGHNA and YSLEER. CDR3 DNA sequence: TGCGCCAGCAGCCAGGACATAGCGGGGGGGCCGCGTGAGCAGTTCTTC. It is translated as CASSQDIAGGPREQFF.

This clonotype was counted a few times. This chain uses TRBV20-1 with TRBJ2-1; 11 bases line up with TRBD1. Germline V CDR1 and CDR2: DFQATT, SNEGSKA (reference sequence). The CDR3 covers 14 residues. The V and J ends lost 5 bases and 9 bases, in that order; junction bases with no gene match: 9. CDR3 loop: CSAPLDRGLGEQFF. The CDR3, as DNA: TGCAGTGCTCCTTTGGACAGGGGGCTGGGTGAGCAGTTCTTC.

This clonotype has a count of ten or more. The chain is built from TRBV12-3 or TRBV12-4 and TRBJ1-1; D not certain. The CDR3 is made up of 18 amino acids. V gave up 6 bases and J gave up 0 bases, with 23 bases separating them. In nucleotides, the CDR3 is TGTGCCAGCAGACCCGTAACTCCGGGAACAGACATGAACACTGAAGCTTTCTTT. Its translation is CASRPVTPGTDMNTEAFF.

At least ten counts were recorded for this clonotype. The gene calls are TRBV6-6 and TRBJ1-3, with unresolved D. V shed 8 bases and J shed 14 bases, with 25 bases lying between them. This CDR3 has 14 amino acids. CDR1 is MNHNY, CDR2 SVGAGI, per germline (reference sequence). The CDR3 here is CASRFQAIQTGVYF. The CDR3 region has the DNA TGTGCCAGCCGGTTCCAGGCTATCCAGACCGGCGTATATTTT.

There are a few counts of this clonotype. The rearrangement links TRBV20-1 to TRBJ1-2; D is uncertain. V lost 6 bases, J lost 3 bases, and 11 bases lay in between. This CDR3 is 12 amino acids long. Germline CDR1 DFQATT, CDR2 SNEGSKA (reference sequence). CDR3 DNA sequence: TGCAGTGCCCGGACCGGGTACTATGGCTACACCTTC. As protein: CSARTGYYGYTF.

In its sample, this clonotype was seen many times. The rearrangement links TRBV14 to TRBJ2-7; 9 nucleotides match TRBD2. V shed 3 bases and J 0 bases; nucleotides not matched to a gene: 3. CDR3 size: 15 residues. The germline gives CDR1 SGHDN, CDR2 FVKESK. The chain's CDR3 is CASSQEAGGSYEQYV. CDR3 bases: TGTGCCAGCAGCCAGGAAGCGGGGGGCTCCTACGAGCAGTACGTC.

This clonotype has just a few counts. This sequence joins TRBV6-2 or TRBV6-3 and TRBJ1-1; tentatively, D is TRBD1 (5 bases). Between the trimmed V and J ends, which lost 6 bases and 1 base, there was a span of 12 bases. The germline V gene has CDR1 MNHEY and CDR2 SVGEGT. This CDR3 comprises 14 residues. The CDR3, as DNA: TGTGCCAGCAGGGCTCACGGGGGGAACACTGAAGCTTTCTTT. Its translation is CASRAHGGNTEAFF.

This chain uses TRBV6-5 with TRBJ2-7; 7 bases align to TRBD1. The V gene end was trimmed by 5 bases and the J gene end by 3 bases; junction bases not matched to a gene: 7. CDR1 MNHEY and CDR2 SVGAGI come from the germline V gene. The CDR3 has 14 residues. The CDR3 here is CASSTRDRNYEQYV. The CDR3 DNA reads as TGTGCCAGCAGTACCCGGGACAGAAACTACGAGCAGTACGTC.

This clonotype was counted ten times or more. The CDR3 region has the DNA TGTGCCAGCAGCCTACCAGGCTATGGCTACACCTTC. This gives the protein CASSLPGYGYTF. This rearrangement joins TRBV6-5 to TRBJ1-2; D ambiguous. Per germline, CDR1 MNHEY and CDR2 SVGAGI. This CDR3 is built from 12 residues. V lost 6 bases and J lost 4, with 9 bases in between.

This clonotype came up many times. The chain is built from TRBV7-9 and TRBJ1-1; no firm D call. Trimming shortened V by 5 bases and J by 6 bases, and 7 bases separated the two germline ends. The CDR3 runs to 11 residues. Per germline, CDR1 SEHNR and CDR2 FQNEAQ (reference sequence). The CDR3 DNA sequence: TGTGCCAGCAGCCCCTGGGCTGAAGCTTTCTTT. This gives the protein CASSPWAEAFF.

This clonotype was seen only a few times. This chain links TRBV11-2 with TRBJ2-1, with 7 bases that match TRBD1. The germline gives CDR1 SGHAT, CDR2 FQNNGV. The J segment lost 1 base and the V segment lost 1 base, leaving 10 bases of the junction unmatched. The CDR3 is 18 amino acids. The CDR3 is CASSLVLGTATSYNEQFF. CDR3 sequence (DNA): TGTGCCAGCAGCTTAGTCCTCGGGACAGCAACTTCCTACAATGAGCAGTTCTTC. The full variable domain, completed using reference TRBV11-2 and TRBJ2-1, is EAGVAQSPRYKIIEKRQSVAFWCNPISGHATLYWYQQILGQGPKLLIQFQNNGVVDDSQLPKDRFSAERLKGVDSTLKIQPAKLEDSAVYLCASSLVLGTATSYNEQFFGPGTRLTVL.

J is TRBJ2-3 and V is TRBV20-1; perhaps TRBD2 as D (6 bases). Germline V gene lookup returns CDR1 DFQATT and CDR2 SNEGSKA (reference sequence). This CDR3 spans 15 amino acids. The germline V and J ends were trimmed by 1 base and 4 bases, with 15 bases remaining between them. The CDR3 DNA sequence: TGCAGTGCTAGAGGGGTGGCGGGGTGGGCAGATACGCAGTATTTT. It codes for CSARGVAGWADTQYF.

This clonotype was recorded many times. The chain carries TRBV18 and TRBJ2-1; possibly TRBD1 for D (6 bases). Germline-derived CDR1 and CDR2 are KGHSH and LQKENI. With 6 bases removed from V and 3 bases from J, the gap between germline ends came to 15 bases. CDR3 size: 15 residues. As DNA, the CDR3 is TGTGCCAGCTCCCCTAACAGGGCGATCTACAATGAGCAGTTCTTC. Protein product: CASSPNRAIYNEQFF.

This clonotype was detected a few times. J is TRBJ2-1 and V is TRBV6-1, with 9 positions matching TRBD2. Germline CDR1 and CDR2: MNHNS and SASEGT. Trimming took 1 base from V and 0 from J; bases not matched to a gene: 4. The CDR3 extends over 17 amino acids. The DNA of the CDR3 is TGTGCCAGCAGTGAAGGAGTAGCGGGGGTCTCCTACAATGAGCAGTTCTTC. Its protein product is CASSEGVAGVSYNEQFF.

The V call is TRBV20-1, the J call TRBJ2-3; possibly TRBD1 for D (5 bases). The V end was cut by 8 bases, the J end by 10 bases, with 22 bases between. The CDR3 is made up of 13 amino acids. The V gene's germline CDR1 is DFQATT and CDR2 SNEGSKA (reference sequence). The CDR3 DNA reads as TGCAGTTGTGGGCAGGGTGCATCTGATTCGCAGTATTTT. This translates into CSCGQGASDSQYF.

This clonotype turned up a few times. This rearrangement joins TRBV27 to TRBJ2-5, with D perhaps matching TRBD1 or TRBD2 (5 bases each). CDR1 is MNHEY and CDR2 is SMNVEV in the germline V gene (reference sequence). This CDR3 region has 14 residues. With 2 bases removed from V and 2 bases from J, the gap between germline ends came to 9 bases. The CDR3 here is CASSLMWGQETQYF. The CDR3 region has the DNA TGTGCCAGCAGTTTAATGTGGGGGCAAGAGACCCAGTACTTC.

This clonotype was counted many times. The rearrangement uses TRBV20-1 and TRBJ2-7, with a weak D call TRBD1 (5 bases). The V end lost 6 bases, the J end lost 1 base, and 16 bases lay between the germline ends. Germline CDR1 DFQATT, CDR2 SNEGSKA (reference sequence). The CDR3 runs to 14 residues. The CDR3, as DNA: TGCAGTGCCCCCAGGGCCGGATTTTCCTACGAGCAGTACTTC. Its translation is CSAPRAGFSYEQYF.

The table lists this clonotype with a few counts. DNA of the CDR3: TGTGCCAGCCAGGACGCCCTGGGGACCGGGGAGCTGTTTTTT. Translated: CASQDALGTGELFF. The chain is built from TRBV27 and TRBJ2-2; D uncertain. Between the trimmed V and J ends, which lost 8 bases and 5 bases, there was a span of 15 bases. CDR1 and CDR2 (germline): MNHEY, SMNVEV (reference sequence). This CDR3 has 14 amino acids.